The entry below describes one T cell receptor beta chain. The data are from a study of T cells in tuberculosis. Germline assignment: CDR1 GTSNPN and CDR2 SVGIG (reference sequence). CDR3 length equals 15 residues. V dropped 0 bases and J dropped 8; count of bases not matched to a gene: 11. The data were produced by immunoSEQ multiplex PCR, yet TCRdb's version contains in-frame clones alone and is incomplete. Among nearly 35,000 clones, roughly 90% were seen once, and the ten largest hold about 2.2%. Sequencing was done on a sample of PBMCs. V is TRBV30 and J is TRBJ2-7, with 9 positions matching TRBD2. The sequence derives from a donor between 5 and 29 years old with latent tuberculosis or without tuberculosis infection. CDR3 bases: TGTGCCTGGAGTGTGGCGCGCGGGAGGGCCTCTAAGCAGTACTTC. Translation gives CAWSVARGRASKQYF.